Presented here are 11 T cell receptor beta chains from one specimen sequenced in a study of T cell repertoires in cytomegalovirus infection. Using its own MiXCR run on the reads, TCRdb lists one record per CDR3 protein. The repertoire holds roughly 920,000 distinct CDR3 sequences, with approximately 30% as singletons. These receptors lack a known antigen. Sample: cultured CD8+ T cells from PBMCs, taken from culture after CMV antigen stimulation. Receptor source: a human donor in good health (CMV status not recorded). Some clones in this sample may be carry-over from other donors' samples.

The CDR3 nucleotides are TGCGCCACGCGGGGTGGGTGGACCAAAAACATTCAGTACTTC. Translated: CATRGGWTKNIQYF. The rearrangement joins TRBV10-2 to TRBJ2-4; D is possibly TRBD2 (6 bases). The CDR3 spans 14 residues. Trimming cost V 10 bases and J 2 bases, with 15 bases left between them. CDR1 is WSHSY, CDR2 SAAADI, per germline.

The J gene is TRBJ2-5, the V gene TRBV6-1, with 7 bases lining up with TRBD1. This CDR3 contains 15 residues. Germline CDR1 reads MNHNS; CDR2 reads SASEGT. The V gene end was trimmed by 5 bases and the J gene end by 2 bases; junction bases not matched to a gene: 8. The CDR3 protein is CASSRGQSTQETQYF. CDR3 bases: TGTGCCAGCAGTAGGGGACAGAGCACTCAAGAGACCCAGTACTTC.

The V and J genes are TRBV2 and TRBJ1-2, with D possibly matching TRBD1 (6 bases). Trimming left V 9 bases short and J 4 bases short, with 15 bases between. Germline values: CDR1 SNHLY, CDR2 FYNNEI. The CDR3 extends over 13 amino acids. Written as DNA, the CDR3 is TGTGCCAGACCACTGACAGGCAGCTATGGCTACACCTTC. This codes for CARPLTGSYGYTF.

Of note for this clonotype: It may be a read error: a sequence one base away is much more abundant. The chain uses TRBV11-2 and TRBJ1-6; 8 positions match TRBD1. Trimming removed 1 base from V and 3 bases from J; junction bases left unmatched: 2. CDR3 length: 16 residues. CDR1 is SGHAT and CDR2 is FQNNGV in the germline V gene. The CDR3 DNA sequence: TGTGCCAGCAGCTTAGCCGGGACAGGCTATAATTCACCCCTCCACTTT. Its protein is CASSLAGTGYNSPLHF.

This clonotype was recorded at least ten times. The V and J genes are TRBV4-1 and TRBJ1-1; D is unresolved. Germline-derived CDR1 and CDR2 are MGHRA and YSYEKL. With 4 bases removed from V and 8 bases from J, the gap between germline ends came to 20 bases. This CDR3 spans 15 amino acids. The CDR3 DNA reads TGCGCCAGCAGCCCAACCATGGGCGGTGTAGGGGAAGCTTTCTTT. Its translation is CASSPTMGGVGEAFF.

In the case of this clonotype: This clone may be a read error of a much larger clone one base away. The CDR3 bases are TGTGTCAGCAGTTACTCGAATATGGACGCTGAAGCTTTCTTT. Its translation: CVSSYSNMDAEAFF. This rearrangement joins TRBV6-5 to TRBJ1-1, with D unclear. Germline CDR1 and CDR2: MNHEY and SVGAGI. The CDR3 has 14 residues.

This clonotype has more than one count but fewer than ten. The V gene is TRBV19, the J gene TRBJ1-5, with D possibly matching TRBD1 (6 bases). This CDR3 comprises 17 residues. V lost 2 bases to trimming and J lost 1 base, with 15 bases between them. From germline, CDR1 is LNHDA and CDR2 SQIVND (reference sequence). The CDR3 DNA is TGTGCCAGTAGTATACTGGCCCTTGGGGGCAGCAATCAGCCCCAGCATTTT. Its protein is CASSILALGGSNQPQHF.

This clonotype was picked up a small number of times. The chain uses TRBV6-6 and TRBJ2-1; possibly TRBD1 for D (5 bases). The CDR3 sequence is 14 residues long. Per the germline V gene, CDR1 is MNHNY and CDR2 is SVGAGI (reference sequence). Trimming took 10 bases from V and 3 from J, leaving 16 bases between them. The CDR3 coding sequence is TGTGCCACCTCATCCGTGGGGCTCTACAATGAGCAGTTCTTC. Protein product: CATSSVGLYNEQFF.

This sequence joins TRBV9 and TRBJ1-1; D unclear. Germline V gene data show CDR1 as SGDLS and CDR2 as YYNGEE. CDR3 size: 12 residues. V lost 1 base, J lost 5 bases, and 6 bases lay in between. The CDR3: CASSVFGTEAFF. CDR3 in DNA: TGTGCCAGCAGCGTATTCGGAACTGAAGCTTTCTTT.

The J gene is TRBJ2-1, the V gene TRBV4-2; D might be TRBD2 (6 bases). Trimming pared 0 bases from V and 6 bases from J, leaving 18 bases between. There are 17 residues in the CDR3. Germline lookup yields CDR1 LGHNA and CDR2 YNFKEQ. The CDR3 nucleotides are TGTGCCAGCAGCCAAGATACTGTAGCGGCCGCGCGCAATGAGCAGTTCTTC. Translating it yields CASSQDTVAAARNEQFF.

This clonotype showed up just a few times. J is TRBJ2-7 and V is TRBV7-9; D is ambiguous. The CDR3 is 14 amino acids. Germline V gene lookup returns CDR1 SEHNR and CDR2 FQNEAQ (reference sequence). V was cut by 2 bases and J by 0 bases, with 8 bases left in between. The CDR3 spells CASSLPVPSYEQYF. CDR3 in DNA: TGTGCCAGCAGCTTACCAGTGCCCTCCTACGAGCAGTACTTC.